These 26 T cell receptor beta chains were sequenced from one sample in a study of vaccination and CD4 T cells after COVID-19. Described time point: late sampling 161 to 241 days after vaccination in a few convalescent patients. TCRdb processed the PCR reads anew with MiXCR; each CDR3 protein has one entry. The table records under 30,000 distinct CDR3 sequences, approximately 49% of them present only once. This sample comprised CD4+ T cells from blood, obtained about 7 months after SARS-CoV-2 vaccination. Receptor source: a human donor who had recovered from COVID-19.

The chain has TRBV7-9 and TRBJ2-7; 10 bases line up with TRBD2. Germline lookup yields CDR1 SEHNR and CDR2 FQNEAQ (reference sequence). Trimming cost V 1 base and J 0 bases; bases outside gene matches: 3. The CDR3 runs to 16 residues. CDR3: CASSLVLAGSSYEQYF. The CDR3 DNA sequence: TGTGCCAGCAGCTTAGTACTAGCGGGAAGCTCCTACGAGCAGTACTTC.

V is TRBV7-6 and J is TRBJ2-3, with 8 bases that match TRBD1. V trimming: 5 bases; J trimming: 4 bases; junction bases outside the gene matches: 17. This CDR3 spans 18 amino acids. CDR1 and CDR2 (germline): SGHVS, FNYEAQ. CDR3 bases: TGTGCCAGCAGCCCTTACCTTCAACGGGACAGGTCCGCAGATACGCAGTATTTT. Protein sequence: CASSPYLQRDRSADTQYF.

This chain connects TRBV6-5 to TRBJ1-2, with 7 bases identical to TRBD1. V trimming: 2 bases; J trimming: 6 bases; junction bases outside the gene matches: 6. The CDR3 totals 14 residues. Germline assignment: CDR1 MNHEY and CDR2 SVGAGI. DNA of the CDR3: TGTGCCAGCAGTTACGATAGACAGGGCCATGGCTACACCTTC. Protein product: CASSYDRQGHGYTF.

The chain joins TRBV18 to TRBJ2-5; D is ambiguous. V lost 1 base and J 2 bases, leaving 14 bases between the germline ends. Germline loops: CDR1 KGHSH, CDR2 LQKENI. This CDR3 region has 16 residues. CDR3 sequence (DNA): TGTGCCAGCTCACCACTGAGGCAGGTGGGTCAAGAGACCCAGTACTTC. Residues: CASSPLRQVGQETQYF.

This clonotype was seen a few times. The chain joins TRBV7-9 to TRBJ1-6; 7 nucleotides agree with TRBD1. Germline assignment: CDR1 SEHNR and CDR2 FQNEAQ (reference sequence). The length of the CDR3 is 15 residues. Unmatched junction bases numbered 7, after V lost 5 bases and J lost 6 bases. CDR3 loop: CASSTVTGANSPLHF. The CDR3 nucleotides are TGTGCCAGCAGCACAGTAACAGGGGCTAATTCACCCCTCCACTTT.

The V and J genes are TRBV6-5 and TRBJ1-6, with a weak D call TRBD1 (5 bases). V was clipped by 2 bases and J by 10 bases, with 18 bases between them. The CDR3 has 16 residues. In germline, CDR1 is MNHEY, CDR2 SVGAGI. In nucleotides, the CDR3 is TGTGCCAGCAGTTACGGGACCGGGACTGGGGGATCACCCCTCCACTTT. Residues: CASSYGTGTGGSPLHF.

This clonotype was recorded a few times. This chain uses TRBV20-1 with TRBJ2-7, with D hard to call. Germline V gene data show CDR1 as DFQATT and CDR2 as SNEGSKA (reference sequence). The CDR3 is made up of 14 amino acids. V lost 2 bases and J lost 5, with 16 bases in between. Here the CDR3 reads CSARTVSLLDEQYF. The CDR3 nucleotides read TGCAGTGCTAGAACCGTAAGTCTTCTAGACGAGCAGTACTTC.

This chain joins TRBV28 and TRBJ2-7; 8 bases align to TRBD2. Germline V CDR1 and CDR2: MDHEN, SYDVKM. CDR3 length: 14 amino acids. The junction had 3 bases not matched to a gene; V was cut back by 1 base and J by 4 bases. Written as DNA, the CDR3 is TGTGCCAGCAGTTTATTTTCTAGCGGGTACGAGCAGTACTTC. Amino acids: CASSLFSSGYEQYF. The whole variable domain, remainder taken from reference TRBV28 and TRBJ2-7, is DVKVTQSSRYLVKRTGEKVFLECVQDMDHENMFWYRQDPGLGLRLIYFSYDVKMKEKGDIPEGYSVSREKKERFSLILESASTNQTSMYLCASSLFSSGYEQYFGPGTRLTVT.

This sequence joins TRBV20-1 and TRBJ2-5; perhaps D is TRBD1 or TRBD2 (6 bases each). Germline CDR1 and CDR2: DFQATT and SNEGSKA (reference sequence). The CDR3 extends over 16 amino acids. Trimming took 1 base from V and 3 from J, leaving 18 bases between them. The DNA for the CDR3 is TGCAGTGCTAGAGGGGGGGCAGAGATTAAAAAAGAGACCCAGTACTTC. Translation: CSARGGAEIKKETQYF.

The chain carries TRBV6-5 and TRBJ2-7; a possible D gene is TRBD1 (6 bases). The V gene lost 2 bases and the J gene lost 4 bases, with 12 bases spanning the gap. The CDR3 consists of 14 residues. From germline, CDR1 is MNHEY and CDR2 SVGAGI. CDR3 amino acids: CASSYGQGPYEQYF. The CDR3, as DNA: TGTGCCAGCAGTTACGGGCAGGGGCCTTACGAGCAGTACTTC.

The chain joins TRBV19 to TRBJ2-5; 13 nucleotides line up with TRBD2. V shed 4 bases, J shed 5 bases, and the junction held 4 bases outside the gene matches. CDR1 is LNHDA, CDR2 SQIVND, per germline (reference sequence). This CDR3 spans 15 amino acids. DNA of the CDR3: TGTGCCAGTAGTACGGGACTAGCGGGGCTTGAGACCCAGTACTTC. Translating gives CASSTGLAGLETQYF.

This chain links TRBV24-1 with TRBJ2-5; TRBD1 aligns across 7 bases. Germline CDR1 and CDR2: KGHDR and SFDVKD. Germline trimming cut 4 bases from V and 4 bases from J; bases unmatched to any gene: 5. The CDR3 spans 14 residues. CDR3 in amino acids: CATSDAYRGETQYF. As DNA, the CDR3 is TGTGCCACCAGTGACGCCTACAGGGGAGAGACCCAGTACTTC.

The chain uses TRBV19 and TRBJ2-1; 10 nucleotides line up with TRBD1. The CDR3 is 16 residues long. With 6 bases clipped from V and 4 bases from J, the junction kept 9 bases outside the gene matches. Germline V gene lookup returns CDR1 LNHDA and CDR2 SQIVND (reference sequence). The CDR3 sequence: CASRPTDRGHYNEQFF. In nucleotides, the CDR3 is TGTGCCAGTAGACCCACCGACAGGGGGCATTACAATGAGCAGTTCTTC.

In DNA, the CDR3 is TGCAGTGCTAGAGTGGGTAGCGAAAGCTCCTACAATGAGCAGTTCTTC. Protein product: CSARVGSESSYNEQFF. The J gene is TRBJ2-1, the V gene TRBV20-1; D is perhaps TRBD2 (5 bases). The V end lost 1 base, the J end lost 0 bases, and 13 bases lay between the germline ends. Per the germline V gene, CDR1 is DFQATT and CDR2 is SNEGSKA (reference sequence). The CDR3 runs to 16 residues.

The rearrangement links TRBV28 to TRBJ1-5; 7 bases align to TRBD1. The CDR3 is 17 residues long. Germline CDR1 MDHEN, CDR2 SYDVKM. J was trimmed by 0 bases and V by 6 bases; bases with no gene match: 11. As DNA, the CDR3 is TGTGCCAGCAGCCGGACGGGACAGACATATAGCAATCAGCCCCAGCATTTT. This codes for CASSRTGQTYSNQPQHF. The full variable domain, its missing parts supplied by reference TRBV28 and TRBJ1-5, is DVKVTQSSRYLVKRTGEKVFLECVQDMDHENMFWYRQDPGLGLRLIYFSYDVKMKEKGDIPEGYSVSREKKERFSLILESASTNQTSMYLCASSRTGQTYSNQPQHFGDGTRLSIL.

This clonotype has more than one count but fewer than ten. The chain has TRBV20-1 and TRBJ1-2; TRBD1 matches 7 bases. The V segment lost 1 base and the J segment 2 bases; nucleotides outside the gene matches: 7. The CDR3 has 15 amino acids. Germline V gene data show CDR1 as DFQATT and CDR2 as SNEGSKA (reference sequence). For the CDR3, the DNA is TGCAGTGCTAGAGCCCCCGGGACAGACAACTATGGCTACACCTTC. Its translation is CSARAPGTDNYGYTF.

J is TRBJ2-3 and V is TRBV15, with 10 positions matching TRBD2. With 6 bases clipped from V and 6 bases from J, the junction kept 12 bases outside the gene matches. CDR1 is LNHNV, CDR2 YYDKDF, per germline (reference sequence). The CDR3 spans 16 residues. The CDR3 loop reads CATRRKAGGYTDTQYF. The CDR3 DNA reads TGTGCCACCAGGAGGAAAGCGGGAGGGTATACGGATACGCAGTATTTT. Full variable domain (remainder filled in from reference TRBV15 and TRBJ2-3): DAMVIQNPRYQVTQFGKPVTLSCSQTLNHNVMYWYQQKSSQAPKLLFHYYDKDFNNEADTPDNFQSRRPNTSFCFLDIRSPGLGDTAMYLCATRRKAGGYTDTQYFGPGTRLTVL.

The V and J genes are TRBV28 and TRBJ2-1; no clear D gene. The CDR3 length is 15 residues. Per the germline V gene, CDR1 is MDHEN and CDR2 is SYDVKM. The V end lost 2 bases, the J end lost 6 bases, and 14 bases lay between the germline ends. The CDR3 is CASSLNRGEPNEQFF. CDR3 nucleotides: TGTGCCAGCAGTTTAAATCGAGGAGAACCCAATGAGCAGTTCTTC.

This clonotype showed up just a few times. This chain connects TRBV7-2 to TRBJ2-2, with 7 positions matching TRBD1. This CDR3 comprises 15 residues. J was trimmed by 2 bases and V by 3 bases; bases with no gene match: 3. Germline V lookup: CDR1 SGHTA, CDR2 FQGNSA. The CDR3 nucleotides read TGTGCCAGCAGCTTGAGGACAGGAAACACCGGGGAGCTGTTTTTT. Its protein is CASSLRTGNTGELFF.

In this sample, this clonotype turned up once. This chain uses TRBV20-1 with TRBJ2-7; the match to TRBD1 covers 9 bases. Germline V gene sequence: CDR1 DFQATT, CDR2 SNEGSKA (reference sequence). Trimming cost V 5 bases and J 7 bases; bases outside gene matches: 15. CDR3 length: 15 amino acids. This CDR3 is CSASHPSPDRGEQYF. In DNA, the CDR3 is TGCAGTGCTTCCCACCCCTCCCCGGACAGGGGAGAGCAGTACTTC.

This chain uses TRBV6-5 with TRBJ2-4; no clear D. V lost 2 bases and J lost 15, with 26 bases in between. Germline CDR1 is MNHEY and CDR2 is SVGAGI. The CDR3 is made up of 16 amino acids. Written as DNA, the CDR3 is TGTGCCAGCAGTTACCCCACACTTAGACCTTTAGACGTACGGTACTTC. Translating gives CASSYPTLRPLDVRYF.

This clonotype occurred a few times. The V gene is TRBV19, the J gene TRBJ2-7, with TRBD1 matching over 8 bases. This CDR3 comprises 15 residues. The germline CDR1 and CDR2 sequences are LNHDA and SQIVND (reference sequence). Trimming at V came to 5 bases and at J to 2 bases, leaving 8 bases not matched to a gene. CDR3 amino acids: CASSPRGTGPYEQYF. DNA of the CDR3: TGTGCCAGTAGTCCGAGGGGGACAGGTCCCTACGAGCAGTACTTC.

The V and J genes are TRBV28 and TRBJ2-7; D may be TRBD2 (5 bases). Germline CDR1 and CDR2: MDHEN and SYDVKM. The CDR3 runs 14 residues. The V end lost 5 bases, the J end lost 3 bases, and 14 bases lay between the germline ends. This CDR3 is CASSTRRNRYEQYF. The CDR3 DNA reads TGTGCCAGCAGTACTCGGAGGAACCGCTACGAGCAGTACTTC. Full variable domain (missing parts from reference TRBV28 and TRBJ2-7): DVKVTQSSRYLVKRTGEKVFLECVQDMDHENMFWYRQDPGLGLRLIYFSYDVKMKEKGDIPEGYSVSREKKERFSLILESASTNQTSMYLCASSTRRNRYEQYFGPGTRLTVT.

This CDR3 is CASSGQGNTEAFF. CDR3 in DNA: TGTGCCAGCTCTGGACAGGGGAACACTGAAGCTTTCTTT. The V and J genes are TRBV2 and TRBJ1-1, with TRBD1 matching over 8 bases. V lost 8 bases, J lost 1 base, and 3 bases stayed unmatched. CDR1 SNHLY and CDR2 FYNNEI come from the germline V gene. CDR3 length equals 13 residues.

This rearrangement joins TRBV19 to TRBJ1-5; TRBD1 matches at 11 bases. The CDR3 loop spans 16 amino acids. Germline assignment: CDR1 LNHDA and CDR2 SQIVND (reference sequence). The V gene end was trimmed by 4 bases and the J gene end by 6 bases; junction bases not matched to a gene: 8. The DNA for the CDR3 is TGTGCCAGTAGTACCAGGACAGGGGGCGCGGGTCAGCCCCAGCATTTT. Its translation is CASSTRTGGAGQPQHF. The variable domain in full, with the rest retrieved from reference TRBV19 and TRBJ1-5, is DGGITQSPKYLFRKEGQNVTLSCEQNLNHDAMYWYRQDPGQGLRLIYYSQIVNDFQKGDIAEGYSVSREKKESFPLTVTSAQKNPTAFYLCASSTRTGGAGQPQHFGDGTRLSIL.

The CDR3 is CASSLDRYSYEQYF. In nucleotides, the CDR3 is TGTGCCAGCAGCTTAGATAGGTACAGCTACGAGCAGTACTTC. The chain links TRBV7-6 to TRBJ2-7; no clear D. CDR3 length equals 14 residues. V was pared by 1 base and J by 3 bases, with 10 bases between. The germline V gene has CDR1 SGHVS and CDR2 FNYEAQ.